This T cell receptor beta chain was identified during a study of T cells in women clearing cervical HPV infection (dated by TCRdb to the late 2010s). Broadly, across the study: Cases were about two dozen women with histologically confirmed HPV16-related CIN3 or worse, including a couple of invasive cancers. The approximately 23 controls were women who cleared a single incident HPV16 infection within 12 months without developing precancer or cancer. In the parent cohort, some 9,900 women aged 18 or older were enrolled in Guanacaste, Costa Rica, during 1993 to 1994 and then followed for under 8 years. The exploratory proof-of-principle case-control study was nested within the Guanacaste HPV Natural History Study in Costa Rica and compared TCR repertoires across cervical HPV16 outcomes. Cases were matched to controls by age within five years and by the year the sample was collected. Blood from cases was collected at the visit at which the lesion was first identified, whereas blood from controls was collected once infection was no longer detected. Since HLA typing was available for only a few women, HLA type could not be ruled out as a confounder. Among cases, blood sampling came a median of almost 150 days after lesion detection, with an interquartile range of about 80 to 220 days. Quality controls consisted of five blinded duplicates per group, for a total of roughly 60 samples made up of around 50 participants and around ten replicates. Median age was approximately 36 years in cases versus just over 37 in controls, and baseline characteristics did not differ significantly. Broad study findings and their caveats: Because of the cross-sectional design, the study could not determine whether the associations came before infection or resulted from infection, and neither effector/memory subsets nor HPV-specific T cells were isolated. Lower TRBV6-7 relative abundance was observed in cases than in controls (roughly 0.12% versus 0.15%; Bonferroni P = 0.0008). TCR repertoire richness was significantly higher in CIN3+ cases than in controls across sequencing depths, while evenness did not differ. Random forest classifiers that combined richness and V gene abundances separated cases from controls with an estimated AUC of 0.8 to 0.9. T-cell numbers per sample were unknown, so richness differences could reflect varying T-cell content rather than repertoire biology.

Details on this clone: The clone's antigen remains unknown. The sequence runs out 3 residues before the end of the CDR3; the remainder is reconstructed from the germline J gene.

Every participant had a single incident cervical HPV16 infection, and women with prevalent HPV16 infections were excluded. Cervical HPV DNA was detected by MY09/MY11 PCR and genotyped by dot-blot hybridization. Around 16 mL of heparinized blood was centrifuged, after which the buffy coat was aliquoted, frozen at -30 degrees C, and then stored at -80 degrees C. QIAGEN kits were used to extract genomic DNA from buffy coat specimens. Relative to germline, V is 5 bases shorter and J is 2 bases shorter, with 13 bases between their ends. CDR3 length: 15 amino acids, cysteine to phenylalanine. Sequencing covers 36 bases of the CDR3, shown here with the frame starting at base 1. CDR1 and CDR2 are drawn from the germline V gene (reference sequence): SEHNR, FQNEAQ. TCR beta CDR3 regions were amplified by multiplex PCR from an average of roughly 1,200 ng genomic DNA per sample using the immunoSEQ assay. Primer bias was corrected in the assay by using a complete synthetic TCR repertoire to establish an amplification baseline. Amplicons were sequenced on the Illumina platform. Turning to the authors' computational methods: Error correction of the sequences involved clustering with frequency ratios plus a modified nearest-neighbor algorithm, after which the sequences were analyzed in the immunoSEQ Analyzer using IMGT gene definitions. TCR richness and evenness were averaged over 20 rarefaction repeats at each rarefaction depth, excluding samples with fewer sequences than the depth. Relative abundances of V, D and J genes were compared between groups using Wilcoxon rank sum tests, with FDR correction applied. For the blinded duplicates, the intraclass correlation was approximately 96% for TCR richness and averaged 76.4% across around 61 gene segments. Here the immuneACCESS table is served through TCRdb, limited to in-frame sequences with V and J called. Missing clones are a known gap in these copies; in checked studies unresolved V genes cover under half, and the rest lacks a known reason. From that table come the V and J calls and clone size; the DNA was used to work out D and trimming. In this sample's table one finds tens of thousands of clones. The top ten hold about 7% of the sample.

The origin of this receptor is a woman between 18 and 69 years old with a cervical HPV16 infection that either progressed to CIN3+ or cleared (not recorded which). The rearranged segments are TRBV7-9 and TRBJ2-1; a tentative D match to TRBD2 spans 6 bases. The source material was blood buffy coat. This receptor carries the CDR3 CASSELRGPYNEQFF. Incomplete CDR3 DNA: TGTGCCAGCAGCGAGTTGCGGGGCCCCTACAATGAG.